Each of the 27 T cell receptor beta chains below was sequenced from the same sample in a study of cytomegalovirus exposure and HLA in healthy donors. The PCR was carried out with 60 Vbeta primers and 13 Jbeta primers. Sequencing used immunoSEQ multiplex PCR; TCRdb keeps in-frame clones, though not all of them. The repertoire holds approximately 270,000 clones, with around 80% as singletons. Material: PBMCs. The origin of the receptors is a girl aged 2-15 years in good health and CMV-seronegative.

This clone was found once. CDR3 nucleotides: TGTGCCAGCAGCCCGTCGACAGGGGCCGCTGAAGCTTTCTTT. This codes for CASSPSTGAAEAFF. This rearrangement joins TRBV9 to TRBJ1-1; 8 nucleotides line up with TRBD1. The germline gives CDR1 SGDLS, CDR2 YYNGEE. The V segment lost 4 bases and the J segment 6 bases; nucleotides outside the gene matches: 8. The CDR3 is 14 amino acids.

The chain recombines TRBV5-1 with TRBJ2-3; 8 nucleotides match TRBD2. Germline CDR1 reads SGHRS; CDR2 reads YFSETQ. This CDR3 has 17 amino acids. Trimming removed 4 bases from V and 1 base from J; junction bases left unmatched: 11. The CDR3: CASSLIAGRAGTDTQYF. CDR3 DNA sequence: TGCGCCAGCAGCCTCATAGCGGGAAGGGCAGGCACAGATACGCAGTATTTT.

The rearrangement joins TRBV19 to TRBJ1-5; weak D call: TRBD1 (6 bases). The CDR3 spans 16 residues. Trimming took off 5 bases at V and 6 bases at J, with 20 bases between the two ends. CDR1 LNHDA and CDR2 SQIVND come from the germline V gene (reference sequence). CDR3 sequence: CASSLIQGDPLQPQHF. The CDR3 coding sequence is TGTGCCAGTAGTTTGATACAGGGAGATCCCCTTCAGCCCCAGCATTTT.

This chain joins TRBV7-3 and TRBJ2-2; 7 nucleotides match TRBD1. This CDR3 is 16 amino acids long. After removal of 4 bases from V and 5 bases from J, the junction contained 10 bases not matched to a gene. Germline CDR1 reads SGHTA; CDR2 reads FQGTGA. The CDR3 sequence is CASSWTGTVGTGELFF. The CDR3 DNA sequence: TGTGCCAGCAGCTGGACCGGGACAGTTGGAACCGGGGAGCTGTTTTTT.

This clone was seen a handful of times. The CDR3 loop reads CASSLTYEQYF. Here the CDR3 DNA reads TGTGCCAGCAGTTTAACCTACGAGCAGTACTTC. This chain connects TRBV28 to TRBJ2-5; no definite D call. The J call could be wrong; TRBJ2-7 is a better fit for the DNA end. This CDR3 region has 11 residues. Per the germline V gene, CDR1 is MDHEN and CDR2 is SYDVKM.

V is TRBV2 and J is TRBJ2-7; D call uncertain. CDR3 length: 12 amino acids. Germline CDR1 SNHLY, CDR2 FYNNEI. V was clipped by 11 bases and J by 3 bases, with 14 bases between them. The CDR3 DNA is TGTGCCCACCCCCGGAGCGACTACGAGCAGTACTTC. Encoded protein: CAHPRSDYEQYF. Full variable domain (outside the CDR3, taken from reference TRBV2 and TRBJ2-7): EPEVTQTPSHQVTQMGQEVILRCVPISNHLYFYWYRQILGQKVEFLVSFYNNEISEKSEIFDDQFSVERPDGSNFTLKIRSTKLEDSAMYFCAHPRSDYEQYFGPGTRLTVT.

The chain carries TRBV5-8 and TRBJ2-5; TRBD2 matches 10 bases. Per germline, CDR1 SGHTS and CDR2 YDEGEE. The CDR3 has 15 residues. The V and J ends lost 3 bases and 2 bases, in that order; junction bases with no gene match: 4. CDR3 protein: CASSSKAGGQETQYF. In DNA form, the CDR3 reads TGTGCCAGCAGCTCAAAAGCGGGGGGGCAAGAGACCCAGTACTTC.

This chain joins TRBV29-1 and TRBJ1-6; D remains ambiguous. The CDR3 runs to 13 residues. The ends were cut back, 4 bases at V and 9 bases at J, with 13 bases in the middle. Germline V gene sequence: CDR1 SQVTM, CDR2 ANQGSEA. This CDR3 is CSVGMDWGSPLHF. The CDR3 nucleotides read TGCAGCGTTGGAATGGACTGGGGTTCACCCCTCCACTTT.

On this clone: Other DNA sequences from this sample encode an identical CDR3 as well. V gene TRBV7-9 combines with J gene TRBJ2-5, with TRBD1 matching 7 bases. V was pared by 5 bases and J by 1 base, with 1 base of the junction left unmatched. Germline assignment: CDR1 SEHNR and CDR2 FQNEAQ (reference sequence). The CDR3 loop spans 13 amino acids. This chain's CDR3 is CASSRQGQETQYF. CDR3 sequence (DNA): TGTGCCAGCAGCCGACAGGGCCAAGAGACCCAGTACTTC. Complete variable domain (other parts from reference TRBV7-9 and TRBJ2-5): DTGVSQNPRHKITKRGQNVTFRCDPISEHNRLYWYRQTLGQGPEFLTYFQNEAQLEKSRLLSDRFSAERPKGSFSTLEIQRTEQGDSAMYLCASSRQGQETQYFGPGTRLLVL.

This chain connects TRBV7-2 to TRBJ2-3, with 9 bases fitting TRBD2. Germline V gives CDR1 SGHTA, CDR2 FQGNSA. With V trimmed by 4 bases and J by 5 bases, 7 bases remained unmatched. There are 15 residues in the CDR3. The CDR3 sequence: CASSSRGGGGDTQYF. The CDR3 DNA sequence: TGTGCCAGCAGCTCGCGGGGGGGTGGAGGAGATACGCAGTATTTT.

The chain links TRBV29-1 to TRBJ2-1; D not resolved. The germline V and J ends were trimmed by 3 bases and 8 bases, with 5 bases remaining between them. CDR1 SQVTM and CDR2 ANQGSEA come from the germline V gene. The CDR3 is 10 residues long. CDR3 coding DNA: TGCAGCGTTGATCTTCATGAGCAGTTCTTC. Translated: CSVDLHEQFF.

This clone occurred once. The rearrangement joins TRBV5-4 to TRBJ2-5, with 8 bases matching TRBD1. From germline, CDR1 is SGHNT and CDR2 YYREEE (reference sequence). The CDR3 is 14 residues long. Germline trimming cut 5 bases from V and 5 bases from J; bases unmatched to any gene: 8. CDR3 sequence reads: CASSRQGASETQYF. CDR3 sequence (DNA): TGTGCCAGCAGTAGGCAGGGGGCTTCGGAGACCCAGTACTTC.

The V and J genes are TRBV10-3 and TRBJ2-3, with 9 bases identical to TRBD1. The V and J ends lost 3 bases and 8 bases, in that order; junction bases with no gene match: 9. The germline CDR1 and CDR2 sequences are ENHRY and SYGVKD. The CDR3 consists of 15 residues. CDR3 nucleotide sequence: TGTGCCATCAGTGAAGGAGGACAGGGGAGGGTTACGCAGTATTTT. Residues: CAISEGGQGRVTQYF.

This rearrangement joins TRBV15 to TRBJ2-5; a possible D gene is TRBD2 (5 bases). Trimming removed 3 bases from V and 1 base from J, with 9 bases in between. The CDR3 length is 14 residues. CDR1 LNHNV and CDR2 YYDKDF come from the germline V gene (reference sequence). The CDR3 coding sequence is TGTGCCACCAGCAGGGACTCTATCCAAGAGACCCAGTACTTC. Translating gives CATSRDSIQETQYF.

This chain uses TRBV18 with TRBJ1-2, with unresolved D. The V end was cut by 4 bases, the J end by 4 bases, with 7 bases between. The CDR3 has 12 residues. CDR1 is KGHSH, CDR2 LQKENI, per germline. The DNA for the CDR3 is TGTGCCAGCTCACTTTCCGTCTATGGCTACACCTTC. Protein: CASSLSVYGYTF.

In regard to this clone: Additional DNA sequences in this sample encode the identical CDR3. The chain links TRBV5-1 to TRBJ1-1; 7 nucleotides match TRBD1. Trimming took 0 bases from V and 1 from J; bases not matched to a gene: 3. Per the germline V gene, CDR1 is SGHRS and CDR2 is YFSETQ. This CDR3 comprises 15 residues. The CDR3 protein is CASSLGDRRNTEAFF. CDR3 bases: TGCGCCAGCAGCTTGGGGGACAGACGGAACACTGAAGCTTTCTTT.

The rearrangement joins TRBV7-3 to TRBJ2-2, with D perhaps TRBD1 (5 bases). Germline V lookup: CDR1 SGHTA, CDR2 FQGTGA. The CDR3 is 13 residues long. Trimming shortened V by 6 bases and J by 6 bases, and 11 bases separated the two germline ends. The CDR3: CASSSIGAGELFF. DNA for the CDR3: TGTGCCAGCAGTTCGATAGGGGCCGGGGAGCTGTTTTTT.

This chain links TRBV2 with TRBJ2-1; tentatively, D is TRBD2 (5 bases). Between the trimmed V and J ends, which lost 8 bases and 15 bases, there was a span of 17 bases. Looked up from germline, CDR1 is SNHLY and CDR2 is FYNNEI. This CDR3 region has 11 residues. The chain's CDR3 is CASGSLTVAFF. CDR3 nucleotides: TGTGCCAGCGGGAGCTTAACCGTGGCGTTCTTC.

This clone has a handful of counts. V gene TRBV30 combines with J gene TRBJ2-7, with 8 positions matching TRBD1. CDR1 and CDR2 (germline): GTSNPN, SVGIG (reference sequence). This CDR3 is 13 amino acids long. The junction had 6 bases not matched to a gene; V was cut back by 2 bases and J by 6 bases. CDR3 region: CAWSKTGASEQYF. The CDR3 nucleotides are TGTGCCTGGAGTAAGACAGGGGCCTCCGAGCAGTACTTC.

The J gene is TRBJ2-1, the V gene TRBV9; TRBD1 matches 7 bases. J was trimmed by 8 bases and V by 10 bases; bases with no gene match: 18. Germline V gene data show CDR1 as SGDLS and CDR2 as YYNGEE. CDR3 length equals 15 residues. CDR3 nucleotide sequence: TGTGCCGGTGCCCCCGGGGACAGCCCCTTGGATGAGCAGTTCTTC. Protein product: CAGAPGDSPLDEQFF.

V usage is TRBV6-1 and J usage is TRBJ1-1, with D unresolved. The CDR3 is 13 residues long. V lost 6 bases and J lost 0, with 8 bases in between. The germline V gene encodes CDR1 MNHNS and CDR2 SASEGT. CDR3 in amino acids: CASRAVMNTEAFF. CDR3 coding DNA: TGTGCCAGCAGGGCGGTTATGAACACTGAAGCTTTCTTT.

As concerns this clone: The sample holds other DNA sequences that translate to the same CDR3. This rearrangement joins TRBV9 to TRBJ2-2; 7 positions match TRBD2. The ends lost 0 bases at V and 3 bases at J; junction bases unmatched: 2. In germline, CDR1 is SGDLS, CDR2 YYNGEE. This CDR3 region has 15 residues. The DNA of the CDR3 is TGTGCCAGCAGCGTAGGGGGGAGGGACACCGGGGAGCTGTTTTTT. The encoded protein is CASSVGGRDTGELFF.

The chain carries TRBV6-1 and TRBJ2-7, with a tentative D call TRBD1 (5 bases). CDR3 length: 10 residues. Germline-derived CDR1 and CDR2 are MNHNS and SASEGT. The CDR3: CASGWHEQYF. The CDR3 DNA reads TGTGCTTCAGGGTGGCACGAGCAGTACTTC.

Concerning this clone itself: Relative to the germline gene, one junction end is altered; a read error may explain this. Other DNA sequences in the same sample also yield this CDR3. This sequence joins TRBV27 and TRBJ1-6, with D uncertain. The V gene's germline CDR1 is MNHEY and CDR2 SMNVEV (reference sequence). This CDR3 region has 20 residues. The CDR3 DNA follows: TGTGCCAGCAGTTACCCCATCTTGCTTCGGCGGTCCTTCTATAATTCTCCCCTCCACTTT. It translates to CASSYPILLRRSFYNSPLHF.

The chain couples TRBV13 to TRBJ2-3; 9 nucleotides align to TRBD2. The CDR3 loop spans 15 amino acids. Trimming at V came to 5 bases and at J to 0 bases, leaving 3 bases not matched to a gene. Germline V gene lookup returns CDR1 PRHDT and CDR2 FYEKMQ (reference sequence). In nucleotides, the CDR3 is TGTGCCAGCAGCCCCACTAGCGGGAGCACAGATACGCAGTATTTT. Its protein is CASSPTSGSTDTQYF.

This clone was seen more than once but under ten times. The chain carries TRBV7-9 and TRBJ1-1, with D uncertain. This CDR3 spans 11 amino acids. V was trimmed by 5 bases and J by 4 bases, leaving 5 bases between them. Germline V gene data show CDR1 as SEHNR and CDR2 as FQNEAQ (reference sequence). This CDR3 reads CASSRGTEAFF. CDR3 DNA: TGTGCCAGCAGCCGCGGCACTGAAGCTTTCTTT. Full variable domain (remainder filled in from reference TRBV7-9 and TRBJ1-1): DTGVSQNPRHKITKRGQNVTFRCDPISEHNRLYWYRQTLGQGPEFLTYFQNEAQLEKSRLLSDRFSAERPKGSFSTLEIQRTEQGDSAMYLCASSRGTEAFFGQGTRLTVV.

V and J are TRBV10-3 and TRBJ2-6, with a tentative D call TRBD1 (7 bases). This CDR3 is built from 19 residues. The germline V gene encodes CDR1 ENHRY and CDR2 SYGVKD. V lost 8 bases and J 0 bases, leaving 23 bases between the germline ends. The CDR3 sequence is CAIGRGDSYAYSGANVLTF. For the CDR3, the DNA is TGTGCCATCGGAAGGGGGGACAGCTACGCATACTCTGGGGCCAACGTCCTGACTTTC.